This T cell receptor beta chain derives from a study of blood T cells in healthy people across ages. Overall study findings and caveats: The authors considered diversity estimates from one million T cells to be underestimates. The unsorted PBMCs prevented any conclusive comparison of naive versus antigen-experienced cells.

Next came a second PCR, run for roughly 7 to 12 cycles, which used a sample-barcoded 5' primer along with a J-beta primer mix. TCRdb itself ran the 5' RACE reads through MiXCR, one entry per CDR3 protein. Of hundreds of thousands of distinct CDR3 sequences listed, 58% are singletons. The V end was cut by 8 bases, the J end by 7 bases, with 22 bases between. CDR3 length: 14 amino acids. The V gene's germline CDR1 is SGHRS and CDR2 YFSETQ. As concerns this clonotype: Its antigen is as yet unknown.

The sequencing sample was made of blood. The origin of this receptor is a man under 40 in good health. The chain couples TRBV5-1 to TRBJ2-7, with D perhaps matching TRBD1 (8 bases). The CDR3 coding sequence is TGCGCCAGTGGCACAGGGGGGGACTACGATGAGCAGTACTTC. Amino acids: CASGTGGDYDEQYF.